The TCR beta chain described here comes from a study of CD8 T cells in ankylosing spondylitis. TCRdb reanalysed the 5' RACE reads using MiXCR and keeps one entry per CDR3 protein. This table has approximately 290,000 distinct CDR3 sequences, roughly 20% appearing once. CDR1 is MNHEY and CDR2 is SVGEGT in the germline V gene. CDR3 length equals 15 residues. Trimming took 9 bases from V and 6 from J; bases not matched to a gene: 11. The specimen sequenced was blood, either unsorted or a sorted T cell fraction (not recorded which). This TCR was recovered from a female donor with ankylosing spondylitis or in good health (not recorded which). The gene calls are TRBV6-2 or TRBV6-3 and TRBJ2-2; 9 bases agree with TRBD2. The CDR3 region is CASALAGELAGELFF. CDR3 coding DNA: TGTGCCAGTGCTTTAGCGGGAGAGTTGGCCGGGGAGCTGTTTTTT.